The 14 T cell receptor beta chains below all came from one sample that was sequenced in a study of blood T cell repertoires in COVID-19. Some clones are missing from TCRdb's copy, which holds only in-frame ones; the method was immunoSEQ multiplex PCR. The table records about 140,000 clones, about 91% of them present only once. Sequencing was carried out using peripheral blood. These receptors were obtained from a woman between 45 and 60 years old with acute or convalescent COVID-19.

The V and J genes are TRBV18 and TRBJ1-5; TRBD1 aligns across 7 bases. Germline V gene lookup returns CDR1 KGHSH and CDR2 LQKENI. V lost 4 bases and J lost 1; bases outside the gene matches: 10. CDR3 length equals 17 residues. CDR3 loop: CASSLTGGGWSNQPQHF. Here the CDR3 DNA reads TGTGCCAGCTCACTCACGGGAGGGGGCTGGAGCAATCAGCCCCAGCATTTT.

The CDR3 region is CASSIGFPGNTEAFF. The CDR3 bases are TGTGCCAGTAGTATAGGTTTCCCGGGTAACACTGAAGCTTTCTTT. This chain joins TRBV19 and TRBJ1-1, with unresolved D. In germline, CDR1 is LNHDA, CDR2 SQIVND (reference sequence). This CDR3 is 15 amino acids long. The V end was cut by 1 base, the J end by 2 bases, with 11 bases between.

The chain joins TRBV7-8 to TRBJ1-1, with a possible D match to TRBD1 (6 bases). CDR3 size: 14 residues. The V and J ends lost 3 bases and 5 bases respectively, with 13 bases between them. Germline CDR1 is SGHVS and CDR2 is FQNEAQ. CDR3 region: CASSLTGTPTEAFF. DNA for the CDR3: TGTGCCAGCAGCTTGACAGGTACTCCGACTGAAGCTTTCTTT.

This clone has more than one count but fewer than ten. This chain connects TRBV2 to TRBJ1-5; 7 positions agree with TRBD1. This CDR3 is built from 15 residues. Germline V gives CDR1 SNHLY, CDR2 FYNNEI. V gave up 7 bases and J gave up 2 bases; unmatched junction bases: 8. CDR3 loop: CASTSDREGNQPQHF. The CDR3, as DNA: TGTGCCAGCACCTCAGACAGGGAGGGCAATCAGCCCCAGCATTTT. Together with reference TRBV2 and TRBJ1-5, the CDR3 gives the full variable domain: EPEVTQTPSHQVTQMGQEVILRCVPISNHLYFYWYRQILGQKVEFLVSFYNNEISEKSEIFDDQFSVERPDGSNFTLKIRSTKLEDSAMYFCASTSDREGNQPQHFGDGTRLSIL.

The table lists this clone with a few counts. The chain couples TRBV7-9 to TRBJ2-5, with D unresolved. CDR1 is SEHNR and CDR2 is FQNEAQ in the germline V gene (reference sequence). V was trimmed by 5 bases and J by 0 bases, leaving 10 bases between them. The CDR3 sequence is 14 residues long. The chain's CDR3 is CASSPLSYQETQYF. CDR3 nucleotides: TGTGCCAGCAGCCCTTTATCTTACCAAGAGACCCAGTACTTC.

The chain carries TRBV5-1 and TRBJ1-6; a weak D match, TRBD1 (5 bases). Germline CDR1 SGHRS, CDR2 YFSETQ. The CDR3 contains 15 residues. The V gene lost 4 bases and the J gene lost 6 bases, with 14 bases spanning the gap. CDR3 amino acids: CASSTDRTGNSPLHF. Written as DNA, the CDR3 is TGCGCCAGCAGCACCGACAGAACGGGTAATTCACCCCTCCACTTT.

This clone was detected once. The chain is built from TRBV10-3 and TRBJ2-6; maybe TRBD1 (6 bases). Trimming pared 7 bases from V and 2 bases from J, leaving 15 bases between. From germline, CDR1 is ENHRY and CDR2 SYGVKD. CDR3 length: 16 residues. In DNA form, the CDR3 reads TGTGCCATCAAAGGTACAGCAGGGGCTGGGGCCAACGTCCTGACTTTC. Residues: CAIKGTAGAGANVLTF.

The rearrangement links TRBV5-1 to TRBJ2-5, with D perhaps matching TRBD2 (6 bases). The CDR3 sequence is 15 residues long. V was shortened by 0 bases and J by 2 bases, with 11 bases between the two germline ends. Germline values: CDR1 SGHRS, CDR2 YFSETQ. The DNA of the CDR3 is TGCGCCAGCAGCTTGGTTAGCGGTCCGCAAGAGACCCAGTACTTC. Its protein is CASSLVSGPQETQYF.

This rearrangement joins TRBV30 to TRBJ1-1; TRBD1 is a possible D gene (6 bases). Germline V gene data show CDR1 as GTSNPN and CDR2 as SVGIG (reference sequence). The CDR3 runs 14 residues. Trimming shortened V by 0 bases and J by 1 base, and 9 bases separated the two germline ends. The CDR3 bases are TGTGCCTGGAGTGTGACAGGCTCGAACACTGAAGCTTTCTTT. This translates into CAWSVTGSNTEAFF.

The rearrangement joins TRBV30 to TRBJ1-3; D possibly corresponds to TRBD1 (5 bases). V was pared by 2 bases and J by 2 bases, with 10 bases between. CDR1 is GTSNPN, CDR2 SVGIG, per germline (reference sequence). The CDR3 length is 14 residues. CDR3 amino acids: CAWSRGMAGNTIYF. As DNA, the CDR3 is TGTGCCTGGAGTCGGGGGATGGCTGGAAACACCATATATTTT.

The gene calls are TRBV18 and TRBJ1-2; the match to TRBD1 covers 8 bases. Germline V gene sequence: CDR1 KGHSH, CDR2 LQKENI. J gave up 7 bases and V 6 bases, and 10 bases lay outside the gene matches. The CDR3 totals 14 residues. In DNA form, the CDR3 reads TGTGCCAGCTCGGTCGAGACAGGGGTGTCTGGCTACACCTTC. This encodes CASSVETGVSGYTF.

The chain recombines TRBV19 with TRBJ1-6, with D possibly TRBD1 on 5 matching bases. The CDR3 runs to 13 residues. Germline V gene lookup returns CDR1 LNHDA and CDR2 SQIVND (reference sequence). CDR3 loop: CASRRDRFSPLHF. The CDR3 nucleotides read TGTGCGAGTCGGCGGGACCGTTTTTCACCCCTCCACTTT.

This chain uses TRBV7-9 with TRBJ1-2, with TRBD1 matching 8 bases. CDR3 size: 17 residues. CDR1 is SEHNR and CDR2 is FQNEAQ in the germline V gene (reference sequence). Unmatched junction bases numbered 17, after V lost 8 bases and J lost 3 bases. The CDR3 loop reads CASRTSVGRGLDYGYTF. The CDR3 nucleotides are TGTGCCAGCCGTACCTCAGTGGGCAGGGGGCTGGACTATGGCTACACCTTC.

V usage is TRBV5-1 and J usage is TRBJ2-1, with D unresolved. Between the trimmed V and J ends, which lost 1 base and 7 bases, there was a span of 6 bases. CDR3 size: 12 residues. Germline CDR1 and CDR2: SGHRS and YFSETQ. The CDR3 bases are TGCGCCAGCAGCTTGACGGGTAATGAGCAGTTCTTC. It is translated as CASSLTGNEQFF.